A single T cell receptor beta chain is shown here with its context. Its specificity is unknown. PCR was performed a second time for roughly 6 to 12 cycles using a sample-barcoded 5' primer and a J-beta primer mix. Each cDNA was tagged by a template-switch adaptor containing 12 random nucleotides. Via MiXCR, TCRdb re-called the 5' RACE reads, giving one row per CDR3 protein. The profile shows roughly 800,000 distinct CDR3 sequences, more than 45% of them singletons. Trimming left V 3 bases short and J 0 bases short, with 8 bases between. The length of the CDR3 is 13 residues. From germline, CDR1 is DFQATT and CDR2 SNEGSKA (reference sequence). These data belong to a study of blood T cells in healthy people across ages. General observations from the study: Estimates of total diversity, which came from one million sequenced T cells, were considered to be underestimates. Per million T cells, TCR beta diversity dropped roughly linearly as age increased. Long-lived donors had more naive CD4+ cells and higher diversity than aged donors.

Sequencing was performed on blood. The V gene is TRBV20-1, the J gene TRBJ1-1; no definite D call. The sequence was collected from a man aged 25 to 40 in good health. This chain's CDR3 is CSASSTLNTEAFF. The DNA of the CDR3 is TGCAGTGCTAGTAGTACACTGAACACTGAAGCTTTCTTT.